The 14 T cell receptor beta chains below come from one sample, sequenced in a study of cytomegalovirus exposure and HLA in healthy donors. PCR was performed using 60 Vbeta and 13 Jbeta primers. Produced via immunoSEQ multiplex PCR; TCRdb's table is partial and in-frame only. This sample has about 130,000 clones; around 82% occur once, and the top ten carry under 13%. The sequencing sample was made of PBMCs. The source of these receptors is a man aged 25 to 40 in good health and CMV-seropositive.

V is TRBV7-7 and J is TRBJ2-2; possibly TRBD2 for D (7 bases). The V and J ends lost 5 bases and 1 base respectively, with 11 bases between them. The CDR3 spans 15 residues. The germline gives CDR1 SSHAT, CDR2 FNYEAQ (reference sequence). CDR3 region: CASSRGAGNTGELFF. The CDR3 nucleotides read TGTGCCAGCAGCCGGGGGGCAGGGAACACCGGGGAGCTGTTTTTT.

About this clone: Other DNA sequences of this sample code for an identical CDR3. The chain joins TRBV12-1 to TRBJ2-2; the table's D call of TRBD2 was not tested on the DNA. TRBV12-1 is recorded as a pseudogene. The CDR3 runs 17 residues. CDR3 nucleotide sequence: TGTGCCAGCAGCTTTCTTGGGGGGAGGGCGAACACCGGGGAGCTGTTTTTT. Translated, it gives CASSFLGGRANTGELFF.

The chain's CDR3 is CASSPRQYEQYF. CDR3 DNA sequence: TGTGCCAGCTCACCTAGACAGTACGAGCAGTACTTC. The rearrangement joins TRBV18 to TRBJ2-7, with TRBD1 as a possible D gene (5 bases). The CDR3 spans 12 residues. Per germline, CDR1 KGHSH and CDR2 LQKENI. Trimming removed 3 bases at V and 4 bases at J, with 7 bases between. Filled out from reference TRBV18 and TRBJ2-7, the complete variable domain reads NAGVMQNPRHLVRRRGQEARLRCSPMKGHSHVYWYRQLPEEGLKFMVYLQKENIIDESGMPKERFSAEFPKEGPSILRIQQVVRGDSAAYFCASSPRQYEQYFGPGTRLTVT.

A few counts support this clone. V and J are TRBV6-6 and TRBJ2-5, with a tentative D call TRBD1 (6 bases). Between the trimmed V and J ends, which lost 2 bases and 1 base, there was a span of 11 bases. From germline, CDR1 is MNHNY and CDR2 SVGAGI (reference sequence). This CDR3 is built from 15 residues. This chain's CDR3 is CASSYLGQPQETQYF. In DNA form, the CDR3 reads TGTGCCAGCAGTTACCTCGGACAGCCCCAAGAGACCCAGTACTTC.

The chain has TRBV15 and TRBJ2-7, with D perhaps TRBD2 (5 bases). Trimming pared 0 bases from V and 7 bases from J, leaving 10 bases between. The CDR3 has 13 residues. The germline CDR1 and CDR2 sequences are LNHNV and YYDKDF (reference sequence). CDR3 region: CATSRDHGEEQYF. In DNA, the CDR3 is TGTGCCACCAGCAGAGATCACGGGGAGGAGCAGTACTTC.

This chain joins TRBV6-6 and TRBJ2-2; 11 positions agree with TRBD2. V lost 6 bases to trimming and J lost 8 bases; unmatched junction nucleotides: 8. The CDR3 is made up of 15 amino acids. CDR1 is MNHNY and CDR2 is SVGAGI in the germline V gene (reference sequence). The CDR3 sequence is CASRPGTSGKGELFF. In nucleotides, the CDR3 is TGTGCCAGCAGACCCGGGACTAGCGGTAAAGGGGAGCTGTTTTTT.

The V call is TRBV9, the J call TRBJ2-4; maybe TRBD2 (6 bases). Germline CDR1 SGDLS, CDR2 YYNGEE. V was pared by 3 bases and J by 8 bases, with 18 bases between. The CDR3 sequence is 15 residues long. The CDR3 loop is CASSARGTSQDIQYF. The CDR3 region has the DNA TGTGCCAGCAGCGCTCGGGGGACGAGTCAGGACATTCAGTACTTC.

The chain is built from TRBV14 and TRBJ2-1; TRBD2 aligns across 13 bases. Trimming cost V 4 bases and J 6 bases; bases outside gene matches: 9. The CDR3 has 17 amino acids. Germline CDR1 and CDR2: SGHDN and FVKESK. CDR3 loop: CASSPHRLAGGSNEQFF. CDR3 bases: TGTGCCAGCAGCCCCCACCGACTAGCGGGAGGTTCCAATGAGCAGTTCTTC.

This chain uses TRBV6-1 with TRBJ2-7; 8 positions agree with TRBD1. V shed 4 bases and J 6 bases; nucleotides not matched to a gene: 8. This CDR3 is 14 amino acids long. Germline V gene data show CDR1 as MNHNS and CDR2 as SASEGT. The CDR3 DNA reads as TGTGCCAGCAGTGGCATCAGGGGGCCAGGCGAGCAGTACTTC. Its translation: CASSGIRGPGEQYF.

V is TRBV7-2 and J is TRBJ2-2, with D perhaps TRBD2 (5 bases). Germline lookup yields CDR1 SGHTA and CDR2 FQGNSA. The CDR3 runs 14 residues. The germline V and J ends were trimmed by 4 bases and 0 bases, with 6 bases remaining between them. Here the CDR3 DNA reads TGTGCCAGCAGCTACGGGGCGAACACCGGGGAGCTGTTTTTT. Protein product: CASSYGANTGELFF.

The chain recombines TRBV28 with TRBJ2-7; D not certain. CDR3 length: 13 amino acids. Looked up from germline, CDR1 is MDHEN and CDR2 is SYDVKM. With 3 bases removed from V and 5 bases from J, the gap between germline ends came to 11 bases. CDR3 nucleotides: TGTGCCAGCAGTTTGTATCCGGAGAACGAGCAGTACTTC. Translated, it gives CASSLYPENEQYF.

CDR3 in amino acids: CASSYTRTGNTYEQYF. The CDR3 DNA is TGTGCCAGCAGTTACACTCGGACGGGAAATACCTACGAGCAGTACTTC. The rearrangement joins TRBV6-5 to TRBJ2-7, with D tentatively TRBD2 (5 bases). Germline V gives CDR1 MNHEY, CDR2 SVGAGI. This CDR3 comprises 16 residues. Trimming pared 2 bases from V and 2 bases from J, leaving 16 bases between.

The rearrangement joins TRBV6-4 to TRBJ2-1; D is possibly TRBD2 (5 bases). Trimming pared 5 bases from V and 1 base from J, leaving 15 bases between. Looked up from germline, CDR1 is MRHNA and CDR2 is SNTAGT. CDR3 length: 16 amino acids. Here the CDR3 reads CASSPFGSSSYNEQFF. The CDR3 DNA is TGTGCCAGCAGTCCCTTTGGGAGCAGTTCCTACAATGAGCAGTTCTTC.

V gene TRBV15 combines with J gene TRBJ2-3, with a weak D call TRBD2 (7 bases). The CDR3 has 13 amino acids. The germline V gene encodes CDR1 LNHNV and CDR2 YYDKDF (reference sequence). Trimming stripped 5 bases from V and 5 bases from J, with 11 bases between. CDR3 nucleotides: TGTGCCACCAGCGGGGGGGCTGGAGATACGCAGTATTTT. Amino acids: CATSGGAGDTQYF.